Listed below are T cell receptor beta chains from one sample, sequenced in a study of T-cell memory formation after mild COVID-19. TCRdb ran MiXCR on the 5' RACE reads and lists one entry per CDR3 protein. In the table there are 60,000 to 65,000 distinct CDR3 sequences, roughly 9.9% of which are singletons. Input material: PBMCs or a T cell subset sorted from them (not recorded which). These TCRs come from a man younger than 30 who had mild COVID-19 (a few samples of this study predate the infection). Cell type and time point are not known. Each CDR3 is given with its conserved first and last residue.

V,J,CDR3
TRBV2,TRBJ2-7,CASTGDSYEQYF
TRBV7-9,TRBJ1-2,CASRSGEAGGYTF
TRBV7-6,TRBJ1-4,CASSSLTGTDEKLFF
TRBV13,TRBJ2-7,CASSRDRSVTYEQYF
TRBV28,TRBJ2-3,CASTSGGVGTDTQYF
TRBV29-1,TRBJ2-7,CSVVLTGGPYEQYF
TRBV6-5,TRBJ2-1,CASSPDGGSYNEQFF
TRBV7-2,TRBJ2-7,CASSFTSGLNGEQYF
TRBV27,TRBJ1-2,CASSLRVDTGYTF
TRBV15,TRBJ2-1,CATSRVGAGNEQFF
TRBV7-6,TRBJ2-2,CASSLEGLNTGELFF
TRBV10-3,TRBJ2-7,CAIKASGGYEQYF
TRBV7-3,TRBJ2-3,CASSIDYSDTQYF
TRBV7-2,TRBJ2-4,CASSLAAGVDIQYF
TRBV9,TRBJ2-5,CASSPDVLGTQYF
TRBV25-1,TRBJ2-3,CASNQGQGVTDTQYF
TRBV7-2,TRBJ1-4,CASSSSTGGGGEKLFF
TRBV20-1,TRBJ2-3,CSSRRTDTQYF
TRBV27,TRBJ2-5,CASRTGAETQYF
TRBV4-1,TRBJ1-1,CASSQVGAGGMSEAFF
TRBV5-1,TRBJ1-1,CASSWGGSTEAFF
TRBV7-6,TRBJ2-1,CASSPGQGPYEQFF
TRBV5-1,TRBJ2-5,CASNPDSWGETQYF
TRBV7-2,TRBJ2-3,CASSLLGRLDDTQYF
TRBV5-6,TRBJ2-5,CASSLAEAAGQETQYF
TRBV5-8,TRBJ2-3,CASSPGTASLTDTQYF
TRBV12-3/TRBV12-4,TRBJ2-2,CASSFSPGTGGAGTGELFF
TRBV11-2,TRBJ2-3,CASSLSLAGGVDTQYF
TRBV28,TRBJ1-5,CASSYWTGENQPQHF
TRBV4-3,TRBJ1-3,CASSKDPFPGNTIYF
TRBV5-6,TRBJ2-3,CASSLVEWTDTQYF
TRBV6-5,TRBJ1-2,CASRGYLGDGYTF
TRBV28,TRBJ1-2,CASSFPGLRATGYTF
TRBV7-2,TRBJ2-1,CASSKDRGRNEQFF
TRBV7-9,TRBJ2-5,CASSLSPRGETQYF
TRBV20-1,TRBJ2-2,CSASGQGANGELFF
TRBV2,TRBJ2-5,CASSLQGGDQETQYF
TRBV5-1,TRBJ2-2,CASTPGQSSSRELFF
TRBV11-2,TRBJ2-3,CASSLRVTTDTQYF
TRBV12-3/TRBV12-4,TRBJ2-7,CASSLGLTGTYEQYF